What follows describes a single T cell receptor beta chain. Its antigen is unknown. It has no much larger one-base neighbor in the sample; base qualities were not kept. This sample was taken from a study of cytotoxic CD8 clonotypes in ibrutinib-treated CLL (dated by TCRdb to the early 2020s). General notes on the study: The cohort included roughly 15 treatment-naive and eleven to twelve relapsed/refractory patients; about 17 were IGHV unmutated. Responses were partial in roughly 24 patients and complete in 2; after median 68 months follow-up, about 14 stayed in remission and around 12 progressed. Samples at response were collected after a median of about 12 months of treatment, with a range of roughly 6 to 36 months. Samples averaged roughly 280,000 productive templates and about 94,000 productive rearrangements. Of the 70 to 90 people in the trial, some 28 had longitudinal samples available. Cryopreserved peripheral blood mononuclear cells were obtained prior to treatment, at the time of response, and at either disease progression or sustained remission. Every sample from remission and from progressive disease was obtained while the patients were still on ibrutinib. Findings and caveats that apply to the study as a whole: Public clonotypes were rare and either shrank or stayed stable during treatment, and the rise in clonality at ibrutinib response reflected expansion of private clonotypes. Sustained-remission and progressing patients did not have matched sampling times, and lymph node repertoires were not examined. Baseline clonality exceeded that of age-matched healthy donors and correlated strongly with circulating CD8+ T-cell counts. Clonality increased at ibrutinib response, stayed stable in sustained remission, and fell back toward baseline at progression.

CDR1 is given as SGHRS and CDR2 as YFSETQ, both from the germline V gene. Trimming removed 4 bases from V and 2 bases from J, leaving 16 bases between the germline ends. The CDR3 goes from the cysteine to the phenylalanine over 15 residues. CDR3 DNA is the only sequence kept; it has 45 bases, read in frame from the first base. A MiSeq instrument was used for deep resolution sequencing, which targeted depths ranging from 1 in 1 million up to 1 in 200,000 T cells, with coverage averaging 10x for each clonotype. TCR beta libraries were generated with the immunoSEQ hsTCRB Kit. For the original study's pipeline: The data were analyzed with ImmunoSEQ Analyzer and ImmunoSEQ Data Assistant, and V, D and J gene assignments followed IMGT definitions. Clonality, with values ranging from 0 to 1, was calculated as one minus the normalized Shannon entropy of productive rearrangement frequencies. Public clonotype analysis was restricted to overrepresented clonotypes comprising at least 0.05% of each patient's repertoire. More than ten repertoires from age-matched healthy donors, obtained from immuneACCESS, served as clonality controls. TCRdb stores this immuneACCESS table with in-frame sequences only. Part of the clones is absent; in the studies checked, under half of the shortfall reflects unresolved V genes, and no reason is known for the rest. The D gene and trimming were derived from the DNA, and the V and J assignments and clone size from that table. The sample has 45,000 to 50,000 clones on record, approximately 51% of them singletons. Clones ranked in the top ten supply less than 35% of the sample.

Interpreted using the paper, the time point label stands for: about a year on ibrutinib. For TCR beta library preparation, around 2 micrograms of genomic DNA were isolated from cryopreserved PBMCs. Longitudinal blood samples from CLL patients receiving ibrutinib monotherapy were subjected to high-throughput TCR beta sequencing. The patients took part in an open-label, single-center phase 2 trial of ibrutinib monotherapy. This TCR came from a human donor with chronic lymphocytic leukemia. This sample comprised PBMCs, obtained after 12 months of ibrutinib treatment. The chain joins TRBV5-1 to TRBJ2-7; the D gene is perhaps TRBD1 or TRBD2, each of them matching over 5 bases. The encoded CDR3 is CASSKNRDGPYEQYF. The nucleotide sequence reads TGCGCCAGCAGCAAAAACCGGGACGGACCCTACGAGCAGTACTTC.